The T cell receptor beta chain described here comes from a study of T cells in Graves' hyperthyroidism and ophthalmopathy. General study points: Most clonotypes expanded in thyroid above 0.001 were likewise present in blood.

Germline loops: CDR1 MNHEY, CDR2 SVGAGI. The germline V and J ends were trimmed by 8 bases and 5 bases, with 18 bases remaining between them. This CDR3 has 14 residues. Researchers amplified the TCR beta CDR3 regions from RNA transcripts. HTBI primers were the set used in a first-round RT-PCR of the TCR CDR3. One entry per CDR3 protein, called by TCRdb with MiXCR from the multiplex PCR reads. The sample carries 500,000 to 600,000 distinct CDR3 sequences, 46% recorded once. In its sample, this clonotype was seen a few times. Its antigen is unknown. Sequencing was carried out using peripheral blood or thyroid tissue (not recorded which). The genes are TRBV6-5 and TRBJ2-5, with D perhaps TRBD2 (7 bases). The TCR sequence derives from an adult woman with Graves' disease, either hyperthyroidism or ophthalmopathy (not recorded which). The CDR3 loop is CASCKGGMMETQYF. The CDR3 bases are TGTGCCAGCTGTAAGGGGGGGATGATGGAGACCCAGTACTTC.